Presented here are 7 T cell receptor beta chains from one specimen sequenced in a study of shared clonotypes between healthy human individuals (dated by TCRdb to about 2020). Library generation was performed with the immunoSEQ multiplex PCR assay. Imported from immuneACCESS, the table was reduced by TCRdb to in-frame sequences with V and J called. These copies leave out some clones; in studies compared against another copy, an unresolved V gene accounts for under half, and the cause of the remainder is not known. This sample holds 1,100,000 or so clones; approximately 80% were observed only once. Roughly 0.56% of the sample comes from the top ten. The sequencing input was memory CD4+ T cells from PBMCs. The cell subset or site label corresponds to: CD45RA-negative fraction. These receptor sequences come from a man between 18 and 35 years old in good health. Some clones in this sample may be carry-over from other donors' samples.

The chain combines TRBV27 with TRBJ2-2; 7 bases are a match to TRBD2. The CDR3 contains 15 residues. The V and J ends lost 10 bases and 4 bases, in that order; junction bases with no gene match: 12. Germline CDR1 and CDR2: MNHEY and SMNVEV (reference sequence). The CDR3 bases are TGTGCCACCTTGAGCGGGGCGACTACCACCGGGGAGCTGTTTTTT. The encoded protein is CATLSGATTTGELFF.

The chain recombines TRBV30 with TRBJ1-4; D is ambiguous. The CDR3 runs 13 residues. The germline V and J ends were trimmed by 8 bases and 8 bases, with 18 bases remaining between them. The germline V gene encodes CDR1 GTSNPN and CDR2 SVGIG (reference sequence). The CDR3 region is CAREGAQREKLFF. CDR3 DNA sequence: TGTGCCCGGGAGGGAGCCCAGCGCGAAAAACTGTTTTTT.

The chain couples TRBV6-6 to TRBJ2-1; TRBD2 matches 9 bases. V gave up 4 bases and J gave up 2 bases; unmatched junction bases: 3. Germline CDR1 MNHNY, CDR2 SVGAGI (reference sequence). The length of the CDR3 is 15 residues. The CDR3 nucleotides read TGTGCCAGCAGTTTGGCTAGCGGGGCCTACAATGAGCAGTTCTTC. Its translation is CASSLASGAYNEQFF.

This clone turned up a few times. This chain links TRBV19 with TRBJ2-6; D gene unclear. V lost 1 base to trimming and J lost 0 bases, with 10 bases between them. This CDR3 is built from 17 residues. Germline V lookup: CDR1 LNHDA, CDR2 SQIVND (reference sequence). CDR3 nucleotide sequence: TGTGCCAGTAGTATAGCGGGCCCGAGCTCTGGGGCCAACGTCCTGACTTTC. The encoded protein is CASSIAGPSSGANVLTF.

The CDR3 loop is CASSLEGVWGAQYF. Here the CDR3 DNA reads TGTGCCAGCAGCTTAGAAGGGGTGTGGGGTGCGCAGTATTTT. The chain uses TRBV11-2 and TRBJ2-3; weak D call: TRBD1 (5 bases). The CDR3 covers 14 residues. The germline V gene has CDR1 SGHAT and CDR2 FQNNGV. V lost 0 bases and J lost 10, with 14 bases in between.

The J gene is TRBJ2-2, the V gene TRBV18; 8 bases fit TRBD1. CDR1 KGHSH and CDR2 LQKENI come from the germline V gene. V shed 3 bases, J shed 6 bases, and the junction held 9 bases outside the gene matches. This CDR3 has 16 amino acids. As DNA, the CDR3 is TGTGCCAGCTCACCCAGGGGGCGGGAAGACTCCGGGGAGCTGTTTTTT. Translating it yields CASSPRGREDSGELFF.

In this sample, this clone turned up a few times. The chain uses TRBV6-6 and TRBJ2-1, with D tentatively TRBD1 or TRBD2 (6 bases each). Trimming removed 5 bases from V and 9 bases from J, with 23 bases in between. Looked up from germline, CDR1 is MNHNY and CDR2 is SVGAGI (reference sequence). The CDR3 loop spans 16 amino acids. CDR3 sequence: CASSPPGPSEGGEQFF. DNA of the CDR3: TGTGCCAGCAGTCCACCGGGGCCCTCTGAGGGGGGTGAGCAGTTCTTC.